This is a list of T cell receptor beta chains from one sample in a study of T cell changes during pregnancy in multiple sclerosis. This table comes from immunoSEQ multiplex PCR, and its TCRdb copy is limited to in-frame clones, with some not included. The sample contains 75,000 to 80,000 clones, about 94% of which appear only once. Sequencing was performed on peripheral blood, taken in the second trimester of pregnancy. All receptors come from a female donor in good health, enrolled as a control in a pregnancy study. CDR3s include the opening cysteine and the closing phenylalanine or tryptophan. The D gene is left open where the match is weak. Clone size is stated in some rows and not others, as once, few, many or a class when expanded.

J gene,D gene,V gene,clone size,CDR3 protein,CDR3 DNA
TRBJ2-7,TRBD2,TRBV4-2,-,CASSPGGYEQYF,TGTGCCAGCAGCCCGGGGGGGTACGAGCAGTACTTC
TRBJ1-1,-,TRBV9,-,CASSVGGIMNTEAFF,TGTGCCAGCAGCGTAGGCGGGATCATGAACACTGAAGCTTTCTTT
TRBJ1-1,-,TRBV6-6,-,CASSSPRNTEAFF,TGTGCCAGCAGTTCTCCGCGCAACACTGAAGCTTTCTTT
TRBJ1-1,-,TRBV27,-,CASSFEGLYTEAFF,TGTGCCAGCAGTTTTGAGGGATTGTACACTGAAGCTTTCTTT
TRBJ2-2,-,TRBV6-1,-,CASSELSSRAGELFF,TGTGCCAGCAGTGAACTCTCCTCCCGAGCCGGGGAGCTGTTTTTT
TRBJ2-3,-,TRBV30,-,CAWSVPTGHTDTQYF,TGTGCCTGGAGTGTCCCAACAGGACACACAGATACGCAGTATTTT
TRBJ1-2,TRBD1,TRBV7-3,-,CASSLGQGASGYTF,TGTGCCAGCAGCTTGGGACAGGGGGCAAGCGGCTACACCTTC
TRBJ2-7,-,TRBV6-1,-,CASSEMGGRSYEQYF,TGTGCCAGCAGTGAAATGGGAGGCCGCTCCTACGAGCAGTACTTC
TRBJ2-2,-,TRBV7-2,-,CASSLYRNTGELFF,TGTGCCAGCAGCTTGTACAGGAACACCGGGGAGCTGTTTTTT
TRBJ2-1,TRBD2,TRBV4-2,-,CASSQGASGGASYNEQFF,TGTGCCAGCAGCCAAGGAGCTAGCGGGGGGGCCTCCTACAATGAGCAGTTCTTC
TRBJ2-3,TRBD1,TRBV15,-,CATSRDRTGVWGTDTQYF,TGTGCCACCAGCAGAGATCGGACAGGGGTGTGGGGCACAGATACGCAGTATTTT
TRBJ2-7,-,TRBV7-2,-,CASSLEDSTYEQYF,TGTGCCAGCAGCTTAGAGGACAGCACCTACGAGCAGTACTTC
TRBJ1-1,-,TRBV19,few,CASTPDRLNTEAFF,TGTGCCAGTACCCCCGACAGATTGAACACTGAAGCTTTCTTT
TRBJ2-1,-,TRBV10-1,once,CAILNQGSYNEQFF,TGCGCCATCCTAAACCAGGGCTCCTACAATGAGCAGTTCTTC
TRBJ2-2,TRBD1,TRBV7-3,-,CASSLSAGGTGELFF,TGTGCCAGCAGCTTATCGGCAGGGGGCACCGGGGAGCTGTTTTTT
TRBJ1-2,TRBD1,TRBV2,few,CASSVLSGGYGYTF,TGTGCCAGCAGTGTTTTATCAGGGGGCTATGGCTACACCTTC
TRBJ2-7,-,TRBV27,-,CASSSLHSYEQYF,TGTGCCAGCAGTTCATTACACTCCTACGAGCAGTACTTC
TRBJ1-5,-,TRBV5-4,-,CASSSPDQPQHF,TGTGCCAGCAGCTCCCCTGATCAGCCCCAGCATTTT
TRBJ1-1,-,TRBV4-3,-,CASSQGVGASGTEAFF,TGCGCCAGCAGCCAAGGGGTAGGAGCCTCCGGCACTGAAGCTTTCTTT
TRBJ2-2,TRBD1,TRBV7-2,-,CASSLAQGPGELFF,TGTGCCAGCAGCTTAGCACAGGGGCCCGGGGAGCTGTTTTTT
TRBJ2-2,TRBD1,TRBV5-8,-,CASSQNQGQGYTGELFF,TGTGCCAGCAGCCAAAACCAAGGACAGGGATACACCGGGGAGCTGTTTTTT
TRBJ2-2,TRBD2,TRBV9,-,CASAKGPSGDTGELFF,TGTGCCAGCGCAAAAGGTCCTAGCGGGGACACCGGGGAGCTGTTTTTT
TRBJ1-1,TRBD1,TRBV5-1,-,CASSHGTGGRNTEAFF,TGCGCCAGCAGTCACGGGACAGGGGGTCGGAACACTGAAGCTTTCTTT
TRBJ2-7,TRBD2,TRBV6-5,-,CASSRDPTGGEQYF,TGTGCCAGCAGTCGGGACCCGACGGGGGGCGAGCAGTACTTC
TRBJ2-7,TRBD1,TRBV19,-,CASSTRDRALSEQYF,TGTGCCAGTAGTACCCGGGACAGGGCCCTTTCCGAGCAGTACTTC
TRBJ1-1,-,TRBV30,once,CAWAYTGLAEAFF,TGTGCCTGGGCTTATACAGGGTTGGCTGAAGCTTTCTTT
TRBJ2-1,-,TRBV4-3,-,CASSQDVGVYNEQFF,TGCGCCAGCAGCCAAGATGTAGGGGTTTACAATGAGCAGTTCTTC
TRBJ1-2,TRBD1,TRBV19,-,CASSGTGTELGGYTF,TGTGCCAGTAGTGGCACCGGGACAGAGTTGGGTGGCTACACCTTC
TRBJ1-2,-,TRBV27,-,CASRKMGTKYTF,TGTGCCAGCAGAAAAATGGGGACAAAGTACACCTTC
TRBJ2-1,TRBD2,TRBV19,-,CASSIGLAGGFEQFF,TGTGCCAGTAGTATAGGGCTAGCGGGGGGGTTTGAGCAGTTCTTC
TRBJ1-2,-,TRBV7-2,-,CASSRGGSYGYTF,TGTGCCAGCAGCCGGGGAGGGTCCTATGGCTACACCTTC
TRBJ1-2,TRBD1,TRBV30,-,CAWGTGTYGYTF,TGTGCCTGGGGGACAGGGACTTATGGCTACACCTTC
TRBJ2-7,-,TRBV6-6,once,CASSYGGESYEQYF,TGTGCCAGCAGTTACGGAGGGGAATCCTACGAGCAGTACTTC
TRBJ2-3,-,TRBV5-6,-,CASSLGGGSIDTQYF,TGTGCCAGCAGCTTGGGCGGGGGCTCTATAGATACGCAGTATTTT
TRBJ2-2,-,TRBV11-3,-,CASSPRHSGGELFF,TGTGCCAGCAGCCCCCGACATTCTGGCGGGGAGCTGTTTTTT
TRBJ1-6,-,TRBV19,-,CASSIRDTNSPLHF,TGTGCCAGTAGTATACGGGACACCAATTCACCCCTCCACTTT
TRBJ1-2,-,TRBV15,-,CATSPDKIYGYTF,TGTGCCACCAGCCCCGACAAGATCTATGGCTACACCTTC
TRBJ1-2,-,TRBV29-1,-,CSVKGFFRGYTF,TGCAGCGTCAAGGGGTTCTTCCGAGGCTACACCTTC
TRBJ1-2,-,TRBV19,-,CASSPRTLHYGYTF,TGTGCCAGTAGTCCACGGACTCTCCACTATGGCTACACCTTC
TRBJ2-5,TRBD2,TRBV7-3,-,CASSTSGTSGIETQYF,TGTGCCAGCAGCACCTCCGGGACTAGCGGGATAGAGACCCAGTACTTC
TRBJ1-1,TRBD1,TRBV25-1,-,CASTRTGVNTEAFF,TGTGCCAGCACCCGGACAGGCGTAAACACTGAAGCTTTCTTT
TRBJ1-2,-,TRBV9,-,CASSYSGTNGYTF,TGTGCCAGCAGCTATTCCGGGACAAATGGCTACACCTTC
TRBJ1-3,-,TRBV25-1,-,CASSEFGVGNTIYF,TGTGCCAGCAGTGAATTCGGGGTTGGAAACACCATATATTTT
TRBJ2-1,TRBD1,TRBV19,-,CASRGTVYNEQFF,TGTGCCAGTAGGGGGACAGTCTACAATGAGCAGTTCTTC
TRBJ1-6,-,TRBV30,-,CAWSEGTLHYNSPLHF,TGTGCCTGGAGTGAAGGGACACTTCATTATAATTCACCCCTCCACTTT
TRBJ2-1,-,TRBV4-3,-,CASSQDFRSSYNEQFF,TGCGCCAGCAGCCAAGATTTCAGAAGCTCCTACAATGAGCAGTTCTTC
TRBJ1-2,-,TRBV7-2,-,CASKPGEAGYTF,TGTGCCAGCAAACCCGGTGAGGCTGGCTACACCTTC
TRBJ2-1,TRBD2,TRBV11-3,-,CASSLIAGGQFF,TGTGCCAGCAGCCTAATAGCGGGGGGGCAGTTCTTC
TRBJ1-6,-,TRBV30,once,CAWSSQGNSPLHF,TGTGCCTGGAGTTCCCAGGGAAATTCACCCCTCCACTTT
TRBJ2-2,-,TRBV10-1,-,CASNPDRITNTGELFF,TGCGCCAGCAACCCTGACAGAATCACGAACACCGGGGAGCTGTTTTTT
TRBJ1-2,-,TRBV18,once,CASSPEDGRAGYTF,TGTGCCAGCTCACCCGAGGACGGGAGAGCGGGCTACACCTTC